The T cell receptor beta chain described here comes from a study of beta chain features in type 1 diabetes. Study background: All of the samples together had approximately 99 million sorted cells examined. Study-level points and caveats: HLA influence on TCRB rearrangement stayed unresolved here.

What was sequenced were expressed TCRB transcripts, since all of the isolated RNA had been reverse transcribed. Sequencing used immunoSEQ multiplex PCR; TCRdb keeps in-frame clones, though not all of them. The sample lists 150,000 to 160,000 clones; 11% were seen once. This CDR3 has 13 residues. Trimming at V came to 10 bases and at J to 1 base, leaving 5 bases not matched to a gene. Germline V CDR1 and CDR2: SGHTS, YDEGEE. This clone was seen more than once but under ten times. Antigen: not known. The rearrangement uses TRBV5-8 and TRBJ2-7, with 10 nucleotides matching TRBD1. The specimen sequenced was central memory CD4+ T cells from blood. This clonotype originated in a man aged 18 to 29 in good health. The CDR3: CAGRDRGSYEQYF. DNA of the CDR3: TGTGCCGGCCGGGACAGGGGTTCCTACGAGCAGTACTTC.